This record looks at one T cell receptor beta chain sequence and its context. Antigen unknown. The V and J ends lost 1 base and 1 base, in that order; junction bases with no gene match: 8. The CDR3 is 19 amino acids. Germline V gene sequence: CDR1 MGHRA, CDR2 YSYEKL. This table comes from immunoSEQ multiplex PCR, and its TCRdb copy is limited to in-frame clones, with some not included. The sample lists 20,000 to 30,000 clones; more than 80% were seen once. This specimen comes from a study of T cells in narcolepsy. About the research overall: Enrolled donors included narcolepsy type 1 or type 2 patients and healthy controls.

Study-wide points: Reportedly, autoreactive clonotypes were serially detected in patients' blood but not controls'. No autoreactive T cell clone sequences appeared in some memory CD4+ repertoires.

This clonotype originated in a human donor with narcolepsy. The rearrangement links TRBV4-1 to TRBJ1-5; TRBD1 aligns across 12 bases. The sequenced sample consisted of CD45RA- memory CD4+ T cells from PBMCs. CDR3 amino acids: CASSQVGTGGSVSNQPQHF. The CDR3 DNA reads as TGCGCCAGCAGCCAAGTCGGGACAGGGGGCTCGGTAAGCAATCAGCCCCAGCATTTT.